Each of the 15 T cell receptor beta chains below was sequenced from the same sample in a study of T cell changes during pregnancy in multiple sclerosis. Measured with immunoSEQ multiplex PCR; TCRdb has only the in-frame clones, and not every one. The table lists tens of thousands of clones, 95% to 97% of them singletons, with under 2.5% in the top ten. Sequences were derived from CD8+ T cells from peripheral blood mononuclear cells, sampled after pregnancy. The receptors were gathered from a female donor with multiple sclerosis, enrolled in a pregnancy study.

V and J are TRBV6-6 and TRBJ2-7; possibly TRBD2 for D (5 bases). Germline loops: CDR1 MNHNY, CDR2 SVGAGI (reference sequence). V lost 6 bases, J lost 3 bases, and 15 bases lay in between. The CDR3 spans 14 residues. DNA for the CDR3: TGTGCCAGCAGGATGAAGTCCGGACTCTACGAGCAGTACTTC. Protein: CASRMKSGLYEQYF.

The chain couples TRBV19 to TRBJ2-3, with a tentative D call TRBD1 (6 bases). CDR1 is LNHDA and CDR2 is SQIVND in the germline V gene (reference sequence). CDR3 length equals 15 residues. The V end was cut by 4 bases, the J end by 5 bases, with 16 bases between. CDR3 loop: CASSTNRVGEDTQYF. The CDR3 nucleotides read TGTGCCAGTAGTACCAACAGGGTCGGTGAAGATACGCAGTATTTT.

The chain joins TRBV9 to TRBJ2-2; TRBD1 matches at 8 bases. V gave up 3 bases and J gave up 0 bases; unmatched junction bases: 7. CDR3 length equals 17 residues. CDR1 SGDLS and CDR2 YYNGEE come from the germline V gene. The CDR3 protein is CASSAPQGGPNTGELFF. As DNA, the CDR3 is TGTGCCAGCAGCGCTCCACAGGGGGGTCCGAACACCGGGGAGCTGTTTTTT.

V usage is TRBV6-6 and J usage is TRBJ2-1, with 8 bases identical to TRBD2. J gave up 7 bases and V 5 bases, and 7 bases lay outside the gene matches. Germline CDR1 is MNHNY and CDR2 is SVGAGI (reference sequence). The CDR3 is made up of 14 amino acids. The chain's CDR3 is CASSPTGTRNEQFF. The CDR3 coding sequence is TGTGCCAGCAGTCCGACCGGGACTAGAAATGAGCAGTTCTTC.

The J gene is TRBJ2-7, the V gene TRBV27; maybe TRBD1 (5 bases). Trimming removed 6 bases at V and 2 bases at J, with 14 bases between. Germline V gene data show CDR1 as MNHEY and CDR2 as SMNVEV (reference sequence). This CDR3 is 14 amino acids long. CDR3 in DNA: TGTGCCAGCAGCTTGGGGCCCGGGCCCTACGAGCAGTACTTC. Amino acids: CASSLGPGPYEQYF.

The chain is built from TRBV19 and TRBJ1-1; D remains unclear. CDR3 length: 13 amino acids. V lost 3 bases, J lost 3 bases, and 8 bases lay in between. Germline assignment: CDR1 LNHDA and CDR2 SQIVND (reference sequence). This CDR3 is CASSIQVHTEAFF. Written as DNA, the CDR3 is TGTGCCAGTAGTATTCAGGTGCACACTGAAGCTTTCTTT.

This clone occurred once. CDR3 region: CASSPTGGSTTGELFF. As DNA, the CDR3 is TGTGCCAGCAGCCCAACCGGGGGGTCGACGACCGGGGAGCTGTTTTTT. The gene calls are TRBV28 and TRBJ2-2, with 7 bases identical to TRBD2. V shed 6 bases, J shed 5 bases, and the junction held 12 bases outside the gene matches. CDR1 and CDR2 (germline): MDHEN, SYDVKM. The CDR3 totals 16 residues.

This rearrangement joins TRBV6-1 to TRBJ2-1, with D uncertain. The CDR3 is made up of 13 amino acids. CDR1 and CDR2 (germline): MNHNS, SASEGT. V was shortened by 2 bases and J by 2 bases, with 4 bases between the two germline ends. The CDR3 DNA follows: TGTGCCAGCAGTGAAACAGCCTACAATGAGCAGTTCTTC. This translates into CASSETAYNEQFF.

The rearrangement links TRBV9 to TRBJ2-7, with 8 bases aligning to TRBD1. V lost 2 bases to trimming and J lost 4 bases; unmatched junction nucleotides: 5. This CDR3 is 14 amino acids long. Germline lookup yields CDR1 SGDLS and CDR2 YYNGEE. Here the CDR3 DNA reads TGTGCCAGCAGCGTCGAACAGGGGGAATACGAGCAGTACTTC. It translates to CASSVEQGEYEQYF.

The chain uses TRBV18 and TRBJ2-5; 7 nucleotides match TRBD2. Germline CDR1 reads KGHSH; CDR2 reads LQKENI. Trimming removed 0 bases from V and 1 base from J; junction bases left unmatched: 5. The length of the CDR3 is 16 residues. The CDR3 spells CASSPPPASGQETQYF. The DNA for the CDR3 is TGTGCCAGCTCACCACCACCTGCTAGCGGCCAAGAGACCCAGTACTTC. Looking up the rest from reference TRBV18 and TRBJ2-5 gives the full variable domain: NAGVMQNPRHLVRRRGQEARLRCSPMKGHSHVYWYRQLPEEGLKFMVYLQKENIIDESGMPKERFSAEFPKEGPSILRIQQVVRGDSAAYFCASSPPPASGQETQYFGPGTRLLVL.

The rearrangement uses TRBV7-8 and TRBJ2-7; 12 nucleotides match TRBD1. Germline V CDR1 and CDR2: SGHVS, FQNEAQ. V dropped 5 bases and J dropped 2; count of bases not matched to a gene: 10. This CDR3 is 17 amino acids long. As DNA, the CDR3 is TGTGCCAGCAGCATACCGGGACAGGGGGCCGTCGCCTACGAGCAGTACTTC. Translated: CASSIPGQGAVAYEQYF.

This clone was detected only once. The J gene is TRBJ1-1, the V gene TRBV10-3; D remains unclear. V lost 2 bases, J lost 1 base, and 5 bases lay in between. The CDR3 is made up of 13 amino acids. Germline CDR1 ENHRY, CDR2 SYGVKD. The CDR3 DNA is TGTGCCATCAGTGAGGAACAGAACACTGAAGCTTTCTTT. This encodes CAISEEQNTEAFF.

This chain uses TRBV6-6 with TRBJ2-3, with D possibly TRBD2 on 6 matching bases. CDR3 length equals 13 residues. Per germline, CDR1 MNHNY and CDR2 SVGAGI (reference sequence). V was clipped by 6 bases and J by 4 bases, with 11 bases between them. The CDR3 DNA follows: TGTGCCAGCAGCGGGACTCCGGCAGATACGCAGTATTTT. This encodes CASSGTPADTQYF.

The CDR3 loop is CASSFSEGSRGGRYTF. The CDR3, as DNA: TGTGCCAGCAGCTTTTCTGAGGGCTCTCGGGGGGGCCGCTACACCTTC. The J gene is TRBJ1-2, the V gene TRBV7-9; a weak D match, TRBD1 (6 bases). The germline V gene has CDR1 SEHNR and CDR2 FQNEAQ (reference sequence). This CDR3 is 16 amino acids long. V was shortened by 3 bases and J by 9 bases, with 23 bases between the two germline ends.

This rearrangement joins TRBV5-1 to TRBJ1-2, with D perhaps matching TRBD1 (5 bases). The germline V gene encodes CDR1 SGHRS and CDR2 YFSETQ. This CDR3 is 14 amino acids long. V lost 5 bases, J lost 6 bases, and 17 bases lay in between. The CDR3 protein is CASSTHYPGNGYTF. The CDR3 DNA follows: TGCGCCAGCAGTACCCACTACCCAGGGAATGGCTACACCTTC.